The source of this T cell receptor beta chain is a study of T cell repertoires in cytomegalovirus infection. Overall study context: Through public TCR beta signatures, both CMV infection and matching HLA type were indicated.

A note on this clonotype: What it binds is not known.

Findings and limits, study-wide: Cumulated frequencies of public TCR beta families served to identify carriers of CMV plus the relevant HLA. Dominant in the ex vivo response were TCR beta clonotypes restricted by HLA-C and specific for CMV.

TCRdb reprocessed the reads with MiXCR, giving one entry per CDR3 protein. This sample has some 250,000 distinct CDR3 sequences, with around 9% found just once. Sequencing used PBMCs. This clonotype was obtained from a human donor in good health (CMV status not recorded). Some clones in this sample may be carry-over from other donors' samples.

The DNA of the CDR3 is TGCGCCAGCACCAATACCACGGGTAGGGAGCAGTTCTTC. Its translation: CASTNTTGREQFF. The V call is TRBV5-1, the J call TRBJ2-1; D gene uncertain. The CDR3 is 13 residues long. From germline, CDR1 is SGHRS and CDR2 YFSETQ. V was clipped by 6 bases and J by 10 bases, with 17 bases between them.